This T cell receptor (beta chain) was captured in a study of identifying expanded T cells in peripheral blood. Study results and caveats: Clone count variance between approximately 2-week samples rose with total template count.

Trimming cost V 2 bases and J 0 bases, with 17 bases left between them. Germline loops: CDR1 MNHEY, CDR2 SMNVEV (reference sequence). The CDR3 contains 18 residues. No infections or other immune events were documented during collection. Comment on this clone: Its antigen is not known.

This table comes from immunoSEQ multiplex PCR, and its TCRdb copy is limited to in-frame clones, with some not included. The data show 58,000 or so clones, with about 80% seen just once and 15% to 20% held by the top ten. Sequenced material: blood. The clonotype comes from a person between 18 and 69 years old in good health. The rearrangement uses TRBV27 and TRBJ2-1; D remains unclear. The CDR3 spells CASSLGGGPGSSYNEQFF. As DNA, the CDR3 is TGTGCCAGCAGTTTAGGTGGCGGACCAGGAAGCTCCTACAATGAGCAGTTCTTC.